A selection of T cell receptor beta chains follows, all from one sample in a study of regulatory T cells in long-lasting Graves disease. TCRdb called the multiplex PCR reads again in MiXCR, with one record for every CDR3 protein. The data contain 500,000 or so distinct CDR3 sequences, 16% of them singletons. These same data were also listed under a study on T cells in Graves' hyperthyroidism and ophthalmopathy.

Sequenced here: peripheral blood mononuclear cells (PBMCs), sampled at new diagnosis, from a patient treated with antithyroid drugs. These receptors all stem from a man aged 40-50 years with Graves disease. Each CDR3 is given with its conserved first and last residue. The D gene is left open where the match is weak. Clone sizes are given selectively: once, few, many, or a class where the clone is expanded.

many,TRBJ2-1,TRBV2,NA,CASGGGRAGEQFF,TGTGCCAGCGGAGGGGGGAGGGCTGGAGAGCAGTTCTTC
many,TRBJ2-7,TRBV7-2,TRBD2,CASSSRGTSGISYEQYF,TGTGCCAGCAGCTCCCGCGGGACTAGCGGGATCTCCTACGAGCAGTACTTC
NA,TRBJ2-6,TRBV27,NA,CASSQFGRGRGGANVLTF,TGTGCCAGCAGCCAGTTTGGCAGGGGAAGGGGGGGGGCCAACGTCCTGACTTTC
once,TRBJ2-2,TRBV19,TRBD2,CASSIGLAGVAGELFF,TGTGCCAGTAGTATCGGCCTAGCGGGAGTAGCTGGGGAGCTGTTTTTT
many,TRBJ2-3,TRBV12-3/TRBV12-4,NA,CASTVGTSTDTQYF,TGTGCCAGCACGGTGGGGACTAGCACAGATACGCAGTATTTT
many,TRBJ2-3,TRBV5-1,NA,CASSRDGLDTQYF,TGCGCCAGCAGCCGGGACGGCTTAGATACGCAGTATTTT
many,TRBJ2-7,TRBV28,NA,CASSYLGEGYEQYF,TGTGCCAGCAGCTACCTCGGTGAGGGCTACGAGCAGTACTTC
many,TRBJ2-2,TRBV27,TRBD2,CASSSPGLAGVGELFF,TGTGCCAGCAGTTCCCCGGGACTAGCGGGAGTCGGGGAGCTGTTTTTT
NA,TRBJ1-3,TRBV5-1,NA,CASSASPQDLGNTIYF,TGCGCCAGCAGCGCCAGCCCACAGGATCTCGGAAACACCATATATTTT
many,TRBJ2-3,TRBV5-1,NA,CASSLVLPTPFSTDTQYF,TGCGCCAGCAGCTTGGTTTTGCCCACTCCCTTTAGCACAGATACGCAGTATTTT
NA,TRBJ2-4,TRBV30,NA,CACTMGLAKNIQYF,TGTGCCTGCACCATGGGGCTAGCCAAAAACATTCAGTACTTC
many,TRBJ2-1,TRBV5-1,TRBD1,CASSLTGIEQFF,TGCGCCAGCAGTTTGACAGGGATAGAGCAGTTCTTC
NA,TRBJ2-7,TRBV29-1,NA,CSGAQTNEQYF,TGCAGCGGAGCACAGACTAACGAGCAGTACTTC
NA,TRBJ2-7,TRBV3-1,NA,CASSQGLWTSEQYF,NA
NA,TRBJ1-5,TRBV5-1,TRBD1,CASSAKRTGAQPQHF,TGTGCCAGCAGCGCAAAGAGGACAGGGGCTCAGCCCCAGCATTTT
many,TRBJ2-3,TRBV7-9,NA,CASSLAGTRTDTQYF,TGTGCCAGCAGCTTAGCAGGGACGAGAACAGATACGCAGTATTTT
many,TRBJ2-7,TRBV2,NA,CASRDYLNSYEQYF,TGTGCCAGCAGGGACTACCTTAACTCCTACGAGCAGTACTTC
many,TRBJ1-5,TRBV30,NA,CACRGAPGSNQPQHF,TGTGCCTGCCGGGGGGCCCCGGGTAGCAATCAGCCCCAGCATTTT
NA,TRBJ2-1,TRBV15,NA,CATSLDPRNEQFF,TGTGCCACCAGCCTTGACCCAAGGAATGAGCAGTTCTTC
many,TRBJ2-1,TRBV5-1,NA,CASSLADPRYNEQFF,TGCGCCAGCAGCTTGGCTGATCCCAGATACAATGAGCAGTTCTTC
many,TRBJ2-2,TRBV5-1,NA,CASRHREAAGELFF,TGCGCCAGCAGACACCGGGAAGCAGCCGGGGAGCTGTTTTTT
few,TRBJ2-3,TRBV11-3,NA,CASSLAGISADTQYF,TGTGCCAGCAGCTTAGCGGGGATATCCGCAGATACGCAGTATTTT
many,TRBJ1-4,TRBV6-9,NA,CASSYKGGRNEKLFF,TGTGCCAGCAGTTACAAGGGCGGAAGGAATGAAAAACTGTTTTTT
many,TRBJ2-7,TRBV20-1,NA,CSASRDPYEQYF,TGCAGTGCGTCGCGGGACCCGTACGAGCAGTACTTC
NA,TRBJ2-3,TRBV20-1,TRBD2,CSARNFLADNTDTQYF,TGCAGTGCTAGAAACTTCCTAGCGGATAACACAGATACGCAGTATTTT
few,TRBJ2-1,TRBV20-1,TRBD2,CSARGDSGRWSPYNEQFF,TGCAGTGCTAGAGGGGATAGCGGGAGGTGGTCGCCCTACAATGAGCAGTTCTTC
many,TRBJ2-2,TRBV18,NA,CASSPPSRTGELFF,TGTGCCAGCTCACCACCTTCCAGGACCGGGGAGCTGTTTTTT
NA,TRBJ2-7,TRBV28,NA,CASSRRTGIFGGRELTSYEQYF,TGTGCCAGCTCACGCCGGACAGGGATTTTCGGCGGGAGGGAGCTTACGTCCTACGAGCAGTACTTC
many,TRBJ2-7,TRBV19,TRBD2,CASSIAAGVLEEQYF,TGTGCCAGTAGTATAGCAGCGGGAGTCCTAGAAGAGCAGTACTTC
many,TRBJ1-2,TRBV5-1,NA,CASSLDRKGIGYTF,TGCGCCAGCAGCTTGGATAGGAAGGGTATCGGCTACACCTTC
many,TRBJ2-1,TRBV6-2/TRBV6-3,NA,CASRVPFREHNEQFF,TGTGCCAGCAGGGTTCCCTTTAGGGAGCACAATGAGCAGTTCTTC
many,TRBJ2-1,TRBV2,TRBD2,CASSAGTSGSYNEQFF,TGTGCCAGCAGTGCCGGGACTAGCGGGAGCTACAATGAGCAGTTCTTC
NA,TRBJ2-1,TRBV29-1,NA,CSVLGASYDEQFF,TGCAGCGTGTTAGGGGCCTCCTACGATGAGCAGTTCTTC
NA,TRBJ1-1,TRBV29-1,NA,CSASNTEAFF,TGCAGCGCTTCGAACACTGAAGCTTTCTTT
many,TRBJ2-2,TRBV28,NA,CASSSPPSGELFF,TGTGCCAGCAGTTCCCCCCCGTCCGGGGAGCTGTTTTTT
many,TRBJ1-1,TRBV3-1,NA,CASSHSDTWEPEAFF,TGTGCCAGCAGCCACTCTGACACCTGGGAACCTGAAGCTTTCTTT
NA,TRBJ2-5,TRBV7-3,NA,CASSSFTRDRQETQYF,TGTGCCAGCAGCTCCTTTACCCGGGACCGCCAAGAGACCCAGTACTTC
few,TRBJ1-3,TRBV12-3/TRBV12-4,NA,CASARGSSGNTIYF,TGTGCCAGCGCTCGTGGCAGCTCTGGAAACACCATATATTTT
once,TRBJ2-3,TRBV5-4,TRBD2,CASSLGTRSDTQYF,TGTGCCAGCAGCTTGGGGACTAGGTCAGATACGCAGTATTTT
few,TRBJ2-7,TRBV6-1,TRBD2,CASSTSMGGSYEQYF,TGTGCCAGCAGTACCTCCATGGGAGGGTCCTACGAGCAGTACTTC
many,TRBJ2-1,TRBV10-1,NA,CASSDLSSSSYNEQFF,TGCGCCAGCAGTGATTTGTCATCGAGCTCCTACAATGAGCAGTTCTTC
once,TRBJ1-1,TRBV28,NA,CASSSPAWGGLEAFF,TGTGCCAGCAGTTCACCCGCATGGGGGGGGCTTGAAGCTTTCTTT
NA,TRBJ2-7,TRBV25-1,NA,CASSEYWDNEQYF,TGTGCCAGCAGTGAATATTGGGACAACGAGCAGTACTTC
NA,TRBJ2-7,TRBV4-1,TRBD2,CASSQAYSGGQTYEQYF,TGCGCCAGCAGCCAAGCATATTCGGGGGGGCAAACCTACGAGCAGTACTTC
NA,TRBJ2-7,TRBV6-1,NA,CVSRPIRDVQPYEQYF,TGTGTCAGCAGACCAATCCGGGACGTACAGCCTTACGAGCAGTACTTC
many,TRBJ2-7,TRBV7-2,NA,CASSLLTGPLYEQYF,TGTGCCAGCAGCTTATTAACAGGCCCCCTCTACGAGCAGTACTTC
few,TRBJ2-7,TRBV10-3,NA,CAISESAGAEQYF,TGTGCCATCAGTGAGTCTGCAGGGGCGGAGCAGTACTTC
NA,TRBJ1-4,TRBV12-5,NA,CASGLVSWGTNEKLFF,TGTGCTAGTGGTTTGGTATCTTGGGGAACTAATGAAAAACTGTTTTTT
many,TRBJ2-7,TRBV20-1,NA,CSATPLRYEQYF,TGCAGTGCCACACCCCTCCGCTACGAGCAGTACTTC
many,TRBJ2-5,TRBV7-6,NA,CASSLFGERRETQYF,TGTGCCAGCAGCTTATTCGGCGAGAGACGAGAGACCCAGTACTTC
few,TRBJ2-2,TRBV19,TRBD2,CASSIRGPGTSATNTGELFF,TGTGCCAGTAGTATACGGGGCCCCGGGACTAGCGCTACGAACACCGGGGAGCTGTTTTTT
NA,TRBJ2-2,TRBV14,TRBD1,CASSQRTGAGELFF,TGTGCCAGCAGCCAACGGACAGGGGCCGGGGAGCTGTTTTTT
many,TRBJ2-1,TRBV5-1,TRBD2,CASSKGLASYNEQFF,TGCGCCAGCAGCAAGGGACTAGCAAGCTACAATGAGCAGTTCTTC
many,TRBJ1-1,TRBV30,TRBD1,CAWRGQRTMNTEAFF,TGTGCCTGGAGGGGACAGAGAACCATGAACACTGAAGCTTTCTTT
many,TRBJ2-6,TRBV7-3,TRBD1,CASSRNGQAGANVLTF,TGTGCCAGCAGCCGAAACGGACAGGCTGGGGCCAACGTCCTGACTTTC